This T cell receptor (beta chain) was recorded in a study of blood T cell repertoires in COVID-19. Study-level information: Some COVID-19 samples were acute and others convalescent; all came from the United States, Italy and Spain. T cells, B-cell-depleted T cells, or PBMCs supplied cDNA or gDNA.

As originally analysed: Using reference gene primer amplification, nucleated cell counts were estimated. Measured with immunoSEQ multiplex PCR; TCRdb has only the in-frame clones, and not every one. Clone size and the V and J calls come from that table; the DNA yielded D and trimming. Of 200,000 to 300,000 clones listed, around 84% were seen once; the top ten hold 1.5%. With V trimmed by 3 bases and J by 2 bases, 3 bases remained unmatched. This CDR3 region has 15 residues. Germline V gene data show CDR1 as KGHSH and CDR2 as LQKENI. The sample comprised peripheral blood. The sequence derives from a woman between 35 and 50 years old who had recovered from COVID-19. The V call is TRBV18, the J call TRBJ1-5; 8 bases are shared with TRBD1. The CDR3 DNA reads TGTGCCAGCTCACCGGACAGGGTTGGCAATCAGCCCCAGCATTTT. Residues: CASSPDRVGNQPQHF.